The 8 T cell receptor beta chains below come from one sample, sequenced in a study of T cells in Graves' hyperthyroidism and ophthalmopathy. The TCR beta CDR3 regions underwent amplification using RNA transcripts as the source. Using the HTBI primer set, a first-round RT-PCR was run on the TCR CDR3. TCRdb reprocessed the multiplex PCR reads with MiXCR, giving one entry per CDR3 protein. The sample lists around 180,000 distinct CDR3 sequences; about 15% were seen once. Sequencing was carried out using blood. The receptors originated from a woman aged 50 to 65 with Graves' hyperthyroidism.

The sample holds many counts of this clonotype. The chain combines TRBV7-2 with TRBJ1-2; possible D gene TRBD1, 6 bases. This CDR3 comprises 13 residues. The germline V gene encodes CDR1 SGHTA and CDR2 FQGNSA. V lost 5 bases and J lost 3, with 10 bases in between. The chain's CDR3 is CASSQTGYYGYTF. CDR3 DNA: TGTGCCAGCAGCCAAACAGGGTACTATGGCTACACCTTC.

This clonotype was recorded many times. The CDR3 DNA reads as TGTGCCAGCAGCCCTACGACAGGGCGGAGAGAAAAACTGTTTTTT. Translating it yields CASSPTTGRREKLFF. This chain connects TRBV7-6 to TRBJ1-4; TRBD1 matches at 7 bases. J gave up 8 bases and V 5 bases, and 11 bases lay outside the gene matches. CDR1 and CDR2 (germline): SGHVS, FNYEAQ. The CDR3 loop spans 15 amino acids. The complete variable domain, with remaining parts taken from reference TRBV7-6 and TRBJ1-4, reads GAGVSQSPRYKVTKRGQDVALRCDPISGHVSLYWYRQALGQGPEFLTYFNYEAQQDKSGLPNDRFSAERPEGSISTLTIQRTEQRDSAMYRCASSPTTGRREKLFFGSGTQLSVL.

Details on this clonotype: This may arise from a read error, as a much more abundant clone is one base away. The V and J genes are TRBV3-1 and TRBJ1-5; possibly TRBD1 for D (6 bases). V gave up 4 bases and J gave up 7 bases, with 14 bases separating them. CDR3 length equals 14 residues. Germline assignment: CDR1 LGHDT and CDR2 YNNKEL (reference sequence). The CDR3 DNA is TGTGCCAGCAGCCTACAGGGTTTGGACCAGCCCCAGCATTTT. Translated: CASSLQGLDQPQHF.

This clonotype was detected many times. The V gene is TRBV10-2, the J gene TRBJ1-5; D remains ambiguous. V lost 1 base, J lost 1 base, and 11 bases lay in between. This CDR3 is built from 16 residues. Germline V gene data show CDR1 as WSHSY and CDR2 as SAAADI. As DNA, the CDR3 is TGCGCCAGCAGTGAGTGGCAGGCGAGGAGCAATCAGCCCCAGCATTTT. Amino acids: CASSEWQARSNQPQHF.

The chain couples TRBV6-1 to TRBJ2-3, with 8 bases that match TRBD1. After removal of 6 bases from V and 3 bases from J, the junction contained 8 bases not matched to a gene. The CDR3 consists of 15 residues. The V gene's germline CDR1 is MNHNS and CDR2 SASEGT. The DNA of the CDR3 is TGTGCCAGCAGCAGATCCAGGGGGCGGACAGATACGCAGTATTTT. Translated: CASSRSRGRTDTQYF.

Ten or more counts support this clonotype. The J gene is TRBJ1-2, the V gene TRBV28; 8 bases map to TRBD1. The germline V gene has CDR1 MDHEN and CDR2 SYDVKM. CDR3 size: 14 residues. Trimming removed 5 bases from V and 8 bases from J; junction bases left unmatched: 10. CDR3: CASSKNRGSFGYTF. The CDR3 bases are TGTGCCAGCAGTAAAAACAGGGGGTCCTTCGGCTACACCTTC.

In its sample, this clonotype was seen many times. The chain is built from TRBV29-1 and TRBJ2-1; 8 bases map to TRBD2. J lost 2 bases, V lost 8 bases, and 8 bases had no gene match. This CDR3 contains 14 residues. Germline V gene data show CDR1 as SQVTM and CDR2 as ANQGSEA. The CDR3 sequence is CSSGGARTYNEQFF. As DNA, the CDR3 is TGCAGCTCCGGGGGGGCGCGGACCTACAATGAGCAGTTCTTC.

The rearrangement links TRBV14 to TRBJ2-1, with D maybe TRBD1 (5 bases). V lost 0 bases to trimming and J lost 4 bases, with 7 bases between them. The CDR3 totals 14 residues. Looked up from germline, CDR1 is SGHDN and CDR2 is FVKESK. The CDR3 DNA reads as TGTGCCAGCAGCCAAGATAAGGGGTACAATGAGCAGTTCTTC. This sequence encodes CASSQDKGYNEQFF.